These 11 T cell receptor beta chains were sequenced from one sample in a study of T cells in Graves' hyperthyroidism and ophthalmopathy (dated by TCRdb to 2018 to 2020). The method behind the library was multiplex PCR. Instrument on record: Illumina HiSeq 2000. The TCR beta CDR3 regions were amplified from the RNA transcripts. For the first round of RT-PCR on the TCR CDR3, the HTBI primer set was used together with the Qiagen OneStep RT-PCR kit. The raw public reads went through TCRdb reprocessing: fastp at Q25, MiXCR clone calling, in-frame beta chains kept. Rows with one shared CDR3 protein collapse into an entry with the most common genes and DNA. In all, the sample holds around 99,000 distinct CDR3 sequences, and 16% of those were seen once. The top ten constitute 35% to 50% of the sample. The sequenced sample was blood. The receptors come from a woman aged 45-60 years with Graves' hyperthyroidism.

This clonotype was detected many times. The chain carries TRBV5-1 and TRBJ1-2; D gene unclear. Trimming took 4 bases from V and 4 from J, leaving 17 bases between them. The CDR3 totals 15 residues. Germline-derived CDR1 and CDR2 are SGHRS and YFSETQ. The CDR3 sequence: CASSPSAQTSYGYTF. CDR3 DNA: TGCGCCAGCAGCCCATCGGCCCAAACTAGCTATGGCTACACCTTC.

This clonotype has ten or more counts. The chain uses TRBV3-1 and TRBJ1-2; D possibly corresponds to TRBD1 (5 bases). The V gene's germline CDR1 is LGHDT and CDR2 YNNKEL (reference sequence). The V end lost 1 base, the J end lost 4 bases, and 10 bases lay between the germline ends. The CDR3 consists of 14 residues. CDR3 region: CASSQAAGTYGYTF. In DNA form, the CDR3 reads TGTGCCAGCAGCCAAGCTGCAGGGACCTATGGCTACACCTTC. Full variable domain (missing parts from reference TRBV3-1 and TRBJ1-2): DTAVSQTPKYLVTQMGNDKSIKCEQNLGHDTMYWYKQDSKKFLKIMFSYNNKELIINETVPNRFSPKSPDKAHLNLHINSLELGDSAVYFCASSQAAGTYGYTFGSGTRLTVV.

The chain carries TRBV11-2 and TRBJ1-6; no reliable D call. The germline V gene encodes CDR1 SGHAT and CDR2 FQNNGV. The CDR3 is 15 amino acids. V was trimmed by 5 bases and J by 0 bases, leaving 8 bases between them. Written as DNA, the CDR3 is TGTGCCAGCAGCCTACACAGCTCCTATAATTCACCCCTCCACTTT. The encoded protein is CASSLHSSYNSPLHF.

This clonotype was counted ten times or more. This chain links TRBV20-1 with TRBJ2-1; TRBD2 might be the D (5 bases). Trimming removed 3 bases at V and 0 bases at J, with 9 bases between. CDR1 is DFQATT and CDR2 is SNEGSKA in the germline V gene (reference sequence). The CDR3 has 14 amino acids. CDR3 nucleotide sequence: TGCAGTGCTAGGTCGGGGAGCTCCTACAATGAGCAGTTCTTC. Its translation is CSARSGSSYNEQFF.

This clonotype was counted ten times or more. J is TRBJ2-7 and V is TRBV24-1; D remains unclear. CDR1 is KGHDR and CDR2 is SFDVKD in the germline V gene. The CDR3 length is 11 residues. V lost 4 bases and J 4 bases, leaving 4 bases between the germline ends. This CDR3 is CATSEGYEQYF. The CDR3 region has the DNA TGTGCCACCAGTGAGGGGTACGAGCAGTACTTC.

The V gene is TRBV28, the J gene TRBJ1-1; D call uncertain. The CDR3 loop spans 14 amino acids. CDR1 is MDHEN and CDR2 is SYDVKM in the germline V gene. V lost 6 bases and J lost 5, with 16 bases in between. CDR3 DNA: TGTGCCAGCAGCCCTATTGCGCGATCTACTGAAGCTTTCTTT. As protein: CASSPIARSTEAFF.

This clonotype was seen ten or more times. The rearrangement joins TRBV24-1 to TRBJ2-2; 7 nucleotides align to TRBD2. The CDR3 has 14 amino acids. In germline, CDR1 is KGHDR, CDR2 SFDVKD. V dropped 7 bases and J dropped 2; count of bases not matched to a gene: 3. Here the CDR3 reads CATRGLGNTGELFF. The DNA of the CDR3 is TGTGCCACCAGAGGACTAGGCAACACCGGGGAGCTGTTTTTT.

There are many counts of this clonotype. V usage is TRBV20-1 and J usage is TRBJ1-5; D is perhaps TRBD1 (6 bases). The CDR3 runs to 16 residues. Germline V lookup: CDR1 DFQATT, CDR2 SNEGSKA (reference sequence). Between the trimmed V and J ends, which lost 1 base and 6 bases, there was a span of 19 bases. The CDR3 sequence: CSARGDRSASRQPQHF. The CDR3 nucleotides are TGCAGTGCTAGAGGTGACAGGTCCGCCTCACGTCAGCCCCAGCATTTT.

The gene calls are TRBV11-2 and TRBJ1-2; D gene unclear. V shed 7 bases and J shed 4 bases, with 16 bases lying between them. Per the germline V gene, CDR1 is SGHAT and CDR2 is FQNNGV. The CDR3 sequence is 14 residues long. The CDR3 protein is CASTVRSASYGYTF. The CDR3 nucleotides are TGTGCCAGCACCGTAAGATCCGCTTCCTATGGCTACACCTTC.

The J gene is TRBJ2-4, the V gene TRBV28; 7 bases line up with TRBD2. Germline V CDR1 and CDR2: MDHEN, SYDVKM. V was clipped by 1 base and J by 0 bases; unmatched bases: 3. This CDR3 contains 16 residues. As DNA, the CDR3 is TGTGCCAGCAGTTTATTTCCGGGGGGAGCCAAAAACATTCAGTACTTC. Its protein product is CASSLFPGGAKNIQYF.

This clonotype was seen many times. V is TRBV27 and J is TRBJ2-7; TRBD1 agrees at 7 bases. V lost 8 bases, J lost 3 bases, and 10 bases stayed unmatched. The germline CDR1 and CDR2 sequences are MNHEY and SMNVEV (reference sequence). The CDR3 covers 14 residues. The chain's CDR3 is CASRDRASFYEQYF. The CDR3 nucleotides read TGTGCCAGCCGAGACAGGGCTTCTTTCTACGAGCAGTACTTC.